The subject of this entry is one TCR beta chain. Antigen specificity is unknown. Profiled with immunoSEQ multiplex PCR; TCRdb holds only in-frame clones, not every one. The sample includes about 92,000 clones, approximately 93% seen only once; the top ten take about 1%. The CDR3 covers 15 residues. Germline CDR1 is SGHTA and CDR2 is FQGNSA. V was clipped by 6 bases and J by 4 bases, with 19 bases between them. These data are taken from a study of cytomegalovirus exposure and HLA in healthy donors. Study-wide results and limits: TCR clusters originating in the first cohort tended to co-occur in the 120 validation repertoires, according to a later analysis.

The sequenced sample was PBMCs. This TCR derives from a woman in her 30s in good health and CMV-seropositive. The rearrangement uses TRBV7-2 and TRBJ2-7; D might be TRBD2 (6 bases). The CDR3 sequence: CASRPDTRGLYEQYF. CDR3 coding DNA: TGTGCCAGCAGACCTGACACCCGGGGACTTTACGAGCAGTACTTC.